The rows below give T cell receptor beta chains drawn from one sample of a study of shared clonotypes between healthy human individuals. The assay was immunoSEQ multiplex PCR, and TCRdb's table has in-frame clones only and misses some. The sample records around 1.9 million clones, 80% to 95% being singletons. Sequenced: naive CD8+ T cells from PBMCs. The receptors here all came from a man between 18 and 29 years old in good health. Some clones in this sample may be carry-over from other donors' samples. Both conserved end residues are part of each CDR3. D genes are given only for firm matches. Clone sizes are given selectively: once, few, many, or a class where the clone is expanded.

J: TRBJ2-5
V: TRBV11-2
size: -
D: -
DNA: TGTGCCAGCAGCCCAGCGGGCCACCAAGAGACCCAGTACTTC
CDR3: CASSPAGHQETQYF

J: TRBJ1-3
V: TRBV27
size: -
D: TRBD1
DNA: TGTGCCAGCAGCCCGACAGGGTCTGGAAACACCATATATTTT
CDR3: CASSPTGSGNTIYF

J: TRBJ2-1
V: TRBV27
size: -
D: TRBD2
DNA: TGTGCCAGCAGCCAGGGACTAGCGGGAGTGACTGAGCAGTTCTTC
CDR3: CASSQGLAGVTEQFF

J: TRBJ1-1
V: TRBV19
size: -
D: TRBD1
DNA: TGTGCCAGTAGGGACAGGGGGAACACTGAAGCTTTCTTT
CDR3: CASRDRGNTEAFF

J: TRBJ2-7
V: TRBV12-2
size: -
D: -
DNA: TGTGCAAGTCGCTTCTCGGGACATCCTCCCAATAGCTCCTACGAGCAGTACTTC
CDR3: CASRFSGHPPNSSYEQYF

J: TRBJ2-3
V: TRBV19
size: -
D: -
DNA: TGTGCCAGTAGTATGGCGTCCATCTTCACAGATACGCAGTATTTT
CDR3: CASSMASIFTDTQYF

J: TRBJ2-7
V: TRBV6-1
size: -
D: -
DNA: TGTGCCAGCAGTGGAACCCGGGACCGGGGGTATTGGCAGTACTTC
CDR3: CASSGTRDRGYWQYF

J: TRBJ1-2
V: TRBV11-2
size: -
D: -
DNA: TGTGCCAGCAGCTTACGGTCCTATGGCTACACCTTC
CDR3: CASSLRSYGYTF

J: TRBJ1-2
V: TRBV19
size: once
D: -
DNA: TGTGCCAGTAGTCCATCCCCTTCTGGACGACCCTATGGCTACACCTTC
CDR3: CASSPSPSGRPYGYTF

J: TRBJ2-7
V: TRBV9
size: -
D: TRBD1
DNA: TGTGCCAGCAGCGAGGTGGACAGGGACTACGAGCAGTACTTC
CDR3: CASSEVDRDYEQYF

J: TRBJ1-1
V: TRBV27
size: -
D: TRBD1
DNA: TGTGCCAGCAGGGGGACAGGGGGAACTGAAGCTTTCTTT
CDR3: CASRGTGGTEAFF

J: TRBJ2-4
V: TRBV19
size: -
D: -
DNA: TGTGCCAGTAGATCGTCAGGGTTGGGGATTCAGTACTTC
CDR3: CASRSSGLGIQYF

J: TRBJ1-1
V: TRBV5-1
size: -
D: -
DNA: TGCGCCAGCAGCCCAATGGTGTCGGGGGGCCATGAGGCTTTCTTT
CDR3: CASSPMVSGGHEAFF

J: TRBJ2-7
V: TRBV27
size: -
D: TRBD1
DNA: TGTGCCAGCAGTTTTTCGGGACAGGGGTACGAGCAGTACTTC
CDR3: CASSFSGQGYEQYF

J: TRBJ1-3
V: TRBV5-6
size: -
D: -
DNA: TGTGCCAGCAGCTGGGGTTGGTCTGGAACTGGAAACACCATATATTTT
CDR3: CASSWGWSGTGNTIYF

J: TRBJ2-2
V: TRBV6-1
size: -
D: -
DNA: TGTGCCAGCAGTGAACCCCCCAGGGTACCCACCGGGGAGCTGTTTTTT
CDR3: CASSEPPRVPTGELFF

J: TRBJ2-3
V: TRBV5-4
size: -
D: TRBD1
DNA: TGTGCCAGCAGCCCGGACAGGGAAGATACGCAGTATTTT
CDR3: CASSPDREDTQYF

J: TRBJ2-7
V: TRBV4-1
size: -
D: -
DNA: TGCGCCAGCAGCCACGCGGGTCCTTCCTACGAGCAGTACTTC
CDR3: CASSHAGPSYEQYF

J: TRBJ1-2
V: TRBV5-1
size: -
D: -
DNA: TGCGCCACCTCGGGGGGACCGCCCTATGGCTACACCTTC
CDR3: CATSGGPPYGYTF

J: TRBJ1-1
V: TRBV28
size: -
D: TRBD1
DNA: TGTGCCAGCAGACCTGGACAGGGAGGGGAAGCTTTCTTT
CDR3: CASRPGQGGEAFF